A selection of T cell receptor beta chains follows, all from one sample in a study of T cells after yellow fever vaccination. TCRdb fed the 5' RACE reads into MiXCR, producing one record per CDR3 protein. The data show around 500,000 distinct CDR3 sequences, with about a fifth seen just once and less than 20% held by the top ten. Sequenced material: PBMCs, taken approximately 22 days after the first yellow fever vaccination. The receptors originated from a young man who received the YFV17D yellow fever vaccine. The CDR3 runs from the conserved cysteine through the conserved F or W. The order of the fields is J gene, clone size, D gene, V gene, CDR3 protein, CDR3 DNA. D genes are given only for firm matches. Some rows have no size entry. The others give once, few or many, or a class for an expanded clone.

TRBJ2-3,few,NA,TRBV5-6,CASSFRRGTDTQYF,TGTGCCAGCAGCTTTCGTCGGGGCACAGATACGCAGTATTTT
TRBJ2-1,NA,NA,TRBV4-3,CASSQGTAASSYNEQFF,TGCGCCAGCAGCCAAGGGACGGCCGCAAGCTCCTACAATGAGCAGTTCTTC
TRBJ1-1,few,NA,TRBV3-1,CASSRRGTWNTEAFF,TGTGCCAGCAGCCGACGGGGCACCTGGAACACTGAAGCTTTCTTT
TRBJ2-1,few,NA,TRBV18,CASSRTTQGDEQFF,TGTGCCAGCTCACGTACGACACAGGGTGATGAGCAGTTCTTC
TRBJ2-1,many,NA,TRBV7-6,CASSLEDGRGHEQFF,TGTGCCAGCAGCTTAGAGGATGGCAGGGGACATGAGCAGTTCTTC
TRBJ1-1,NA,NA,TRBV6-5,CASSYSKRHWGAFF,TGTGCCAGCAGTTACTCTAAAAGGCACTGGGGGGCTTTCTTT
TRBJ2-3,NA,NA,TRBV6-2/TRBV6-3,CASSYSPSSDTQYF,TGTGCCAGCAGTTACTCGCCTAGCTCAGATACGCAGTATTTT
TRBJ1-2,many,NA,TRBV6-5,CASSYSRGRGYTF,TGTGCCAGCAGTTACTCCAGGGGCCGTGGCTACACCTTC
TRBJ2-1,NA,NA,TRBV7-8,CASSPLVGAGVEQFF,TGTGCCAGCAGCCCCCTCGTGGGGGCGGGGGTTGAGCAGTTCTTC
TRBJ1-4,NA,NA,TRBV20-1,CSASPDHEKLFF,TGCAGTGCTAGTCCAGATCATGAAAAACTGTTTTTT
TRBJ2-1,NA,TRBD2,TRBV11-3,CASSLSGGLAYNEQFF,TGTGCCAGCAGCCTTAGCGGGGGGCTGGCCTACAATGAGCAGTTCTTC
TRBJ2-5,NA,NA,TRBV20-1,CSARGRGAPAQYF,TGCAGTGCGAGGGGCAGGGGGGCCCCGGCCCAGTACTTC
TRBJ1-1,NA,TRBD1,TRBV7-3,CASSSQQGGTEAFF,TGTGCCAGCAGCTCCCAACAGGGGGGGACTGAAGCTTTCTTT
TRBJ2-3,few,TRBD2,TRBV20-1,CSAPGGTDTQYF,TGCAGTGCACCGGGGGGAACAGATACGCAGTATTTT
TRBJ2-1,few,NA,TRBV20-1,CSARRGVSYNEQFF,TGCAGTGCCCGGCGGGGTGTGTCCTACAATGAGCAGTTCTTC
TRBJ2-2,few,NA,TRBV29-1,CSVALRALAGELFF,TGCAGCGTTGCCCTGAGGGCTTTGGCCGGGGAGCTGTTTTTT
TRBJ2-1,NA,NA,TRBV29-1,CSVNGGSNSYNEQFF,TGCAGCGTTAACGGGGGCTCAAACTCCTACAATGAGCAGTTCTTC
TRBJ2-1,few,TRBD2,TRBV24-1,CATSDWGGYSYNEQFF,TGTGCCACCAGTGATTGGGGGGGGTACTCCTACAATGAGCAGTTCTTC
TRBJ2-3,few,NA,TRBV7-6,CASSFDRTADTQYF,TGTGCCAGCAGCTTCGACAGGACCGCAGATACGCAGTATTTT
TRBJ2-3,NA,NA,TRBV28,CASQQGDTDTQYF,TGTGCCAGCCAGCAGGGCGACACAGATACGCAGTATTTT
TRBJ1-5,few,TRBD1,TRBV4-1,CASSRGDRINQPQHF,TGCGCCAGCAGCCGGGGGGACAGGATTAATCAGCCCCAGCATTTT
TRBJ2-4,many,TRBD1,TRBV4-2,CASSHRQGVGDIQYF,TGTGCCAGCAGCCATAGACAGGGGGTAGGAGACATTCAGTACTTC
TRBJ2-7,NA,TRBD2,TRBV4-2,CASSQERSSGVTGHEQYF,TGTGCCAGCAGCCAAGAGCGGTCTAGCGGGGTTACGGGGCACGAGCAGTACTTC
TRBJ2-1,NA,NA,TRBV20-1,CSARGKPAYNEQFF,TGCAGTGCTCGGGGGAAACCGGCCTACAATGAGCAGTTCTTC
TRBJ2-1,NA,TRBD1,TRBV12-3/TRBV12-4,CASTPDGTGPGEQFF,TGTGCCAGCACCCCAGACGGGACAGGACCTGGGGAGCAGTTCTTC
TRBJ2-4,NA,NA,TRBV10-3,CAISDVRSAENIQYF,TGTGCCATCAGTGACGTCAGGTCGGCCGAAAACATTCAGTACTTC
TRBJ1-1,once,NA,TRBV12-3/TRBV12-4,CASSLASGYTEAFF,TGTGCCAGCAGTTTAGCGTCAGGGTACACTGAAGCTTTCTTT
TRBJ2-3,NA,NA,TRBV4-3,CASSQARRVATDTQYF,TGCGCCAGCAGCCAAGCCCGCCGGGTAGCCACAGATACGCAGTATTTT
TRBJ1-2,NA,NA,TRBV6-1,CASTGAGMTFYGYTF,TGTGCCAGCACCGGCGCAGGGATGACTTTCTATGGCTACACCTTC
TRBJ2-3,NA,TRBD2,TRBV20-1,CSATTSGGSGDTQYF,TGCAGTGCTACAACTAGCGGGGGCTCAGGGGATACGCAGTATTTT
TRBJ2-3,NA,NA,TRBV5-1,CASKDGVGSTDTQYF,TGCGCCAGCAAGGATGGTGTGGGGTCCACAGATACGCAGTATTTT
TRBJ1-2,few,TRBD1,TRBV7-3,CASSLTGGQGDGYTF,TGTGCCAGCAGCTTAACGGGAGGACAGGGAGATGGCTACACCTTC
TRBJ1-4,NA,NA,TRBV28,CASTTRVSGERGEKLFF,TGTGCCAGCACCACGAGAGTATCAGGGGAAAGAGGTGAAAAACTGTTTTTT
TRBJ2-1,NA,TRBD2,TRBV20-1,CSAGYQRGGEQFF,TGCAGTGCTGGCTATCAGCGGGGGGGCGAGCAGTTCTTC
TRBJ1-1,NA,NA,TRBV27,CASSLSNRGGTEAFF,TGTGCCAGCAGTTTATCTAACCGTGGGGGCACTGAAGCTTTCTTT
TRBJ2-3,NA,NA,TRBV9,CASSVRRGVDTQYF,TGTGCCAGCAGCGTACGGCGCGGGGTAGATACGCAGTATTTT
TRBJ2-7,NA,TRBD1,TRBV9,CASSVGDRENEQYF,TGTGCCAGCAGCGTGGGGGACAGGGAAAACGAGCAGTACTTC
TRBJ2-5,NA,NA,TRBV12-3/TRBV12-4,CASSLWGRIQETQYF,TGTGCCAGCAGTTTATGGGGACGGATACAAGAGACCCAGTACTTC
TRBJ2-5,few,NA,TRBV7-8,CASSLGGGGFGETQYF,TGTGCCAGCAGCTTGGGAGGAGGCGGGTTTGGTGAGACCCAGTACTTC
TRBJ2-1,NA,TRBD1,TRBV7-3,CASSFQAGGGEQFF,TGTGCCAGCAGCTTTCAAGCAGGGGGCGGTGAGCAGTTCTTC
TRBJ2-3,few,NA,TRBV5-1,CASSLTGASSDTQYF,TGCGCCAGCAGCTTGACGGGGGCATCCTCAGATACGCAGTATTTT
TRBJ2-2,NA,NA,TRBV4-1,CDSSQEPRLGGELFF,TGCGACAGCAGCCAAGAACCCAGGCTAGGCGGGGAGCTGTTTTTT
TRBJ1-4,few,NA,TRBV6-5,CASSYRGVGEKLFF,TGTGCCAGCAGTTACCGCGGGGTGGGCGAAAAACTGTTTTTT
TRBJ1-5,few,TRBD1,TRBV6-2/TRBV6-3,CASSRPGQPIQPQHF,TGTGCCAGCAGTAGGCCGGGACAGCCAATTCAGCCCCAGCATTTT
TRBJ2-1,NA,NA,TRBV6-6,CASTSHVGEQFF,TGTGCCAGCACCTCTCATGTGGGTGAGCAGTTCTTC
TRBJ1-1,few,TRBD1,TRBV11-2,CASSPRTGDNTEAFF,TGTGCCAGCAGCCCCCGGACAGGTGACAACACTGAAGCTTTCTTT
TRBJ2-7,NA,TRBD1,TRBV5-4,CASSQGTGISYEQYF,TGTGCCAGCAGCCAAGGGACAGGGATTTCCTACGAGCAGTACTTC
TRBJ1-6,few,NA,TRBV20-1,CSASLTGRRNSPLHF,TGCAGTGCTAGTCTCACGGGCAGGAGAAATTCACCCCTCCACTTT
TRBJ2-5,NA,NA,TRBV11-3,CASNRSPTETQYF,TGTGCCAGCAACAGAAGTCCCACAGAGACCCAGTACTTC
TRBJ2-3,few,NA,TRBV15,CATSRSRRGTSTDTQYF,TGTGCCACCAGCAGATCGAGGAGGGGTACAAGCACAGATACGCAGTATTTT
TRBJ2-2,few,NA,TRBV5-1,CASSLRAEGTGELFF,TGCGCCAGCAGCTTGCGCGCGGAGGGCACCGGGGAGCTGTTTTTT
TRBJ1-1,few,NA,TRBV29-1,CSVDEGPLMNTEAFF,TGCAGCGTTGATGAGGGCCCCCTTATGAACACTGAAGCTTTCTTT